The text below deals with one T cell receptor (beta chain). Some clones are missing from TCRdb's copy, which holds only in-frame ones; the method was immunoSEQ multiplex PCR. Of approximately 49,000 clones in the sample, 89% were seen once. These data are taken from a study of memory CD8 T cells in hepatitis C reinfection. Germline-derived CDR1 and CDR2 are SGHNT and YENEEA. The CDR3 runs 14 residues. After removal of 5 bases from V and 7 bases from J, the junction contained 6 bases not matched to a gene. Time point reported: late/post reinfection, 12 to 24 weeks after detection. The sorted cells went straight to TCR sequencing with no prior in vitro expansion.

Sequenced material: naive CD8+ T cells sorted from blood. This rearrangement joins TRBV11-3 to TRBJ2-1; 9 bases align to TRBD1. This receptor was identified in a man younger than 35 with hepatitis C virus infection. CDR3 bases: TGTGCCAGCAGCCACCGGGACAGGGAGAATGAGCAGTTCTTC. Encoded protein: CASSHRDRENEQFF.